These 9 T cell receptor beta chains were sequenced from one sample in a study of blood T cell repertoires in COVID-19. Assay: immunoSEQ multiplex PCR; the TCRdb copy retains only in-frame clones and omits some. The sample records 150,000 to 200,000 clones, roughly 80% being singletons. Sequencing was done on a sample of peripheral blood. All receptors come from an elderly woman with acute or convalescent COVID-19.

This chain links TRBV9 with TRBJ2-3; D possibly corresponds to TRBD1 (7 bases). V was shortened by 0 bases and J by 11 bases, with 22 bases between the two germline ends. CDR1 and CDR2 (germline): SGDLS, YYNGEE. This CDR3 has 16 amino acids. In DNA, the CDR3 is TGTGCCAGCAGCGTAGGATCGACAGGGAGGTTTTATGAGCAGTATTTT. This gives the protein CASSVGSTGRFYEQYF.

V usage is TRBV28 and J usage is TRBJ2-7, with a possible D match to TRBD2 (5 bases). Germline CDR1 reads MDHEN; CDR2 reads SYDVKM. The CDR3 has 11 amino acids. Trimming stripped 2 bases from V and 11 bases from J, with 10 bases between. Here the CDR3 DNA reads TGTGCCAGCAGTTTAGGTCGGGGAAAGTACTTC. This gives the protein CASSLGRGKYF. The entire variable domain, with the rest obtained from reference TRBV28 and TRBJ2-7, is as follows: DVKVTQSSRYLVKRTGEKVFLECVQDMDHENMFWYRQDPGLGLRLIYFSYDVKMKEKGDIPEGYSVSREKKERFSLILESASTNQTSMYLCASSLGRGKYFGPGTRLTVT.

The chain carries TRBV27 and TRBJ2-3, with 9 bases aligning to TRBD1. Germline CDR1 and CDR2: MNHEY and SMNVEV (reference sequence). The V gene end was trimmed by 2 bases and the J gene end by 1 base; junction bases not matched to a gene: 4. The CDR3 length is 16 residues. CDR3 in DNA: TGTGCCAGCAGTTTAGACAGGGGGGTTGGCACAGATACGCAGTATTTT. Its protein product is CASSLDRGVGTDTQYF.

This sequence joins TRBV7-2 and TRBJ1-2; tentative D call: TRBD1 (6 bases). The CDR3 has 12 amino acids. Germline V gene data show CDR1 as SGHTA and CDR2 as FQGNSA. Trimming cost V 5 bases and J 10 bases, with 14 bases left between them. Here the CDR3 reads CASSLVDSPYTF. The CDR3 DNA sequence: TGTGCCAGCAGCCTAGTGGACAGCCCCTACACCTTC.

The DNA for the CDR3 is TGTGCTAGTGGTTTGGGGGCCGTTATCACTGAAGCTTTCTTT. It encodes CASGLGAVITEAFF. This rearrangement joins TRBV12-5 to TRBJ1-1; no clear D. The V and J ends lost 1 base and 4 bases respectively, with 10 bases between them. The CDR3 is made up of 14 amino acids. Germline V gene lookup returns CDR1 LGHNT and CDR2 FRNRAP. Based on the CDR3 plus reference TRBV12-5 and TRBJ1-1, the full variable domain is DARVTQTPRHKVTEMGQEVTMRCQPILGHNTVFWYRQTMMQGLELLAYFRNRAPLDDSGMPKDRFSAEMPDATLATLKIQPSEPRDSAVYFCASGLGAVITEAFFGQGTRLTVV.

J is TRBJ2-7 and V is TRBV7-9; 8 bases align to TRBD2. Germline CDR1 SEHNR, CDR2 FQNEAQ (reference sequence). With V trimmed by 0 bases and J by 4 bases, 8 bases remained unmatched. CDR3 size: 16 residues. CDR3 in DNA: TGTGCCAGCAGCTTAGCGTCCAGCGGGAGTCTTTACGAGCAGTACTTC. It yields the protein CASSLASSGSLYEQYF.

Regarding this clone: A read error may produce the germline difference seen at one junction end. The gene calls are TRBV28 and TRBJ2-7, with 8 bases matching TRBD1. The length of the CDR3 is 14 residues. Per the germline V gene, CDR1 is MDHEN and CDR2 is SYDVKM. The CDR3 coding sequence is TGTGCCAGCAGGGCGACAGGGGCCTCCGACGAGCAGTACTTC. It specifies CASRATGASDEQYF.

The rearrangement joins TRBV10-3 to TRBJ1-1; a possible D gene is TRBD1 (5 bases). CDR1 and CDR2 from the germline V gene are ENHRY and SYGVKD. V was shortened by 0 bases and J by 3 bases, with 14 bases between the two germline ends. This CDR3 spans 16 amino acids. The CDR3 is CAISESFGGRDTEAFF. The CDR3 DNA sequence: TGTGCCATCAGTGAGTCGTTCGGGGGTCGGGACACTGAAGCTTTCTTT.

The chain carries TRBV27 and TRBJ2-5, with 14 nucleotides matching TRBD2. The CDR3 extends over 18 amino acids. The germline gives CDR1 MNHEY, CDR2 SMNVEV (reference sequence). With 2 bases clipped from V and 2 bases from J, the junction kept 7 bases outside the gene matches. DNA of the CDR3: TGTGCCAGCAGTTTAAGGGGGACTAGCGGGGGTCCTCAAGAGACCCAGTACTTC. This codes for CASSLRGTSGGPQETQYF.